This T cell receptor (beta chain) was documented in a study of CD8 T cells in ankylosing spondylitis. Comment on this clonotype: Its antigen is undetermined.

Quantitative barcoded 5'-RACE was used to prepare TCR beta libraries. TCRdb passed the 5' RACE reads through MiXCR, listing each CDR3 protein once. In the table there are 700,000 to 1,000,000 distinct CDR3 sequences, 12% of which are singletons. Germline V gene sequence: CDR1 SEHNR, CDR2 FQNEAQ (reference sequence). The CDR3 loop spans 17 amino acids. Trimming removed 3 bases from V and 7 bases from J; junction bases left unmatched: 12. Study-wide findings and caveats: Significantly higher representation of disease-linked clones was reported for matched ankylosing spondylitis synovial fluid. Clones linked with disease were CD8+ and fairly uncommon in the peripheral blood. A motif of fewer than ten highly homologous TCR beta variants was seen as apparently characteristic of ankylosing spondylitis blood. Earlier reports found some motif variants in synovial fluid and blood in reactive arthritis.

This TCR came from a male donor with ankylosing spondylitis. Source material: blood, either unsorted or a sorted T cell fraction (not recorded which). V is TRBV7-9 and J is TRBJ2-1, with TRBD2 identical over 10 bases. The CDR3 is CASSFLPGTSAKNEQFF. CDR3 sequence (DNA): TGTGCCAGCAGCTTCCTCCCCGGGACTAGCGCAAAAAATGAGCAGTTCTTC.